This is a list of T cell receptor beta chains from one sample in a study of blood T cell repertoires in COVID-19. The repertoire was sequenced with immunoSEQ multiplex PCR; TCRdb's copy has only in-frame clones and lacks some. The table lists 150,000 to 200,000 clones, around 90% of them singletons, with approximately 0.56% in the top ten. The sequenced sample consisted of peripheral blood. These receptors originate from a middle-aged man with acute or convalescent COVID-19. Each CDR3 is given with its conserved first and last residue. Each record gives: D gene, J gene, V gene, CDR3 protein. D genes are given only for firm matches.

D: TRBD2; J: TRBJ2-1; V: TRBV2; CDR3: CASSERTSALQYEQFF
D: TRBD1; J: TRBJ2-1; V: TRBV28; CDR3: CASSNPGTGVNEQFF
D: TRBD1; J: TRBJ1-5; V: TRBV5-1; CDR3: CASSHGQGGVNQPQHF
D: TRBD1; J: TRBJ1-1; V: TRBV10-3; CDR3: CATGGGAKAEAFF
D: TRBD2; J: TRBJ2-1; V: TRBV28; CDR3: CASSTPPAGGPGEQFF
D: NA; J: TRBJ1-1; V: TRBV28; CDR3: CASISSAGAGNTEAFF
D: TRBD1; J: TRBJ2-6; V: TRBV5-1; CDR3: CASSLSDRGTGANVLTF
D: NA; J: TRBJ1-2; V: TRBV10-2; CDR3: CASSEGIQSYGYTF
D: NA; J: TRBJ1-5; V: TRBV11-1; CDR3: CASSFQEDQPQHF
D: TRBD1; J: TRBJ2-5; V: TRBV24-1; CDR3: CATSDPDRGDETQYF
D: TRBD2; J: TRBJ2-7; V: TRBV6-4; CDR3: CATRLAGDYEQYF
D: NA; J: TRBJ2-5; V: TRBV19; CDR3: CASSVSRGNQETQYF
D: NA; J: TRBJ2-5; V: TRBV3-1/TRBV3-2; CDR3: CASSQEATGYQETQYF
D: NA; J: TRBJ2-2; V: TRBV11-2; CDR3: CASSLQGPDTGELFF
D: TRBD2; J: TRBJ2-5; V: TRBV23-1; CDR3: CASSLVRLAGQETQYF
D: TRBD2; J: TRBJ2-1; V: TRBV28; CDR3: CASSLTSGGYNEQFF
D: TRBD2; J: TRBJ2-7; V: TRBV4-2; CDR3: CASSQGTSGSSPYEQYF
D: TRBD1; J: TRBJ1-2; V: TRBV6-2/TRBV6-3; CDR3: CASRYSGTDYGYTF
D: TRBD2; J: TRBJ2-1; V: TRBV7-3; CDR3: CASSLFSGGAFNEQFF
D: TRBD1; J: TRBJ1-1; V: TRBV4-1; CDR3: CASSQDPQGDEAFF
D: NA; J: TRBJ1-2; V: TRBV5-1; CDR3: CASVGGGDSGYTF
D: NA; J: TRBJ1-4; V: TRBV6-5; CDR3: CASSYSINLRNEKLFF
D: TRBD1; J: TRBJ1-2; V: TRBV7-3; CDR3: CASSPSGGGGYTF
D: TRBD1; J: TRBJ1-1; V: TRBV7-6; CDR3: CASSLAPAGGMTEAFF
D: TRBD1; J: TRBJ2-6; V: TRBV11-2; CDR3: CASSGQVRSSGANVLTF
D: NA; J: TRBJ2-7; V: TRBV3-1/TRBV3-2; CDR3: CASSPRGRPTYEQYF
D: NA; J: TRBJ2-1; V: TRBV28; CDR3: CASRGAYNEQFF
D: NA; J: TRBJ2-1; V: TRBV25-1; CDR3: CASSEGGQLEQFF
D: TRBD1; J: TRBJ1-3; V: TRBV30; CDR3: CAWSVLQGSGNTIYF
D: TRBD1; J: TRBJ2-7; V: TRBV28; CDR3: CASSTIRQGYQYF
D: TRBD1; J: TRBJ1-1; V: TRBV5-1; CDR3: CASSATGERGTEAFF
D: TRBD1; J: TRBJ1-2; V: TRBV28; CDR3: CASSITGGGYGYTF
D: NA; J: TRBJ1-2; V: TRBV14; CDR3: CASSQLDGGFAYGYTF
D: NA; J: TRBJ2-2; V: TRBV7-9; CDR3: CASLEGADTGELFF
D: NA; J: TRBJ1-5; V: TRBV7-2; CDR3: CASSLEGDQPQHF
D: NA; J: TRBJ2-3; V: TRBV7-9; CDR3: CASSLARERGTDTQYF
D: TRBD1; J: TRBJ1-6; V: TRBV15; CDR3: CATSRGGTGRNSPLHF
D: NA; J: TRBJ1-5; V: TRBV5-4; CDR3: CASSLDGAEGNQPQHF
D: NA; J: TRBJ1-1; V: TRBV6-5; CDR3: CASNGQLNTEAFF
D: TRBD1; J: TRBJ1-2; V: TRBV19; CDR3: CASSITPGGVGYTF
D: NA; J: TRBJ2-1; V: TRBV28; CDR3: CASQFRDFLGYNEQFF
D: NA; J: TRBJ2-3; V: TRBV9; CDR3: CASSLRTAGDTQYF
D: NA; J: TRBJ2-7; V: TRBV11-2; CDR3: CASSYSPGAGVLYEQYF
D: TRBD1; J: TRBJ1-5; V: TRBV6-5; CDR3: CASGTGERYQPQHF
D: NA; J: TRBJ2-7; V: TRBV4-1; CDR3: CASSQGSGVVSDEQYF
D: NA; J: TRBJ2-3; V: TRBV7-2; CDR3: CASSLATTADTQYF
D: NA; J: TRBJ2-7; V: TRBV7-2; CDR3: CASSLAPGAREQYF
D: NA; J: TRBJ2-3; V: TRBV7-9; CDR3: CASSFSGSTDTQYF
D: TRBD2; J: TRBJ2-5; V: TRBV5-6; CDR3: CASSLTKGLARWYQETQYF
D: NA; J: TRBJ1-1; V: TRBV7-3; CDR3: CASSLGQGSTEAFF
D: TRBD1; J: TRBJ1-5; V: TRBV28; CDR3: CASSRGQVRQPQHF
D: TRBD1; J: TRBJ2-1; V: TRBV6-5; CDR3: CASSFLQGANEQFF
D: NA; J: TRBJ1-3; V: TRBV19; CDR3: CASSRRGAGNTIYF
D: TRBD2; J: TRBJ2-1; V: TRBV7-9; CDR3: CASSLGQTSGTLDEQFF
D: NA; J: TRBJ1-1; V: TRBV19; CDR3: CASSILNMNTEAFF
D: NA; J: TRBJ1-1; V: TRBV5-1; CDR3: CASSLRGEGNTEAFF